This passage covers 28 T cell receptor beta chains from one sample sequenced in a study of control samples from healthy donors and cancer patients. Sequencing was performed with immunoSEQ multiplex PCR; in TCRdb, only in-frame clones are kept and a portion is missing. Of 170,000 or so clones in the sample, roughly 94% are singletons; the top ten hold around 8%. Input material: blood. The source is a woman aged 40 to 55 in good health.

The chain is built from TRBV10-3 and TRBJ2-7, with 7 positions matching TRBD1. The V gene's germline CDR1 is ENHRY and CDR2 SYGVKD. V shed 0 bases and J 5 bases; nucleotides not matched to a gene: 10. There are 16 residues in the CDR3. The CDR3 is CAISESWQGVKDEQYF. CDR3 nucleotides: TGTGCCATCAGTGAGTCGTGGCAGGGGGTCAAAGACGAGCAGTACTTC.

The rearrangement joins TRBV2 to TRBJ1-5, with D possibly being TRBD1 (6 bases). V lost 5 bases and J lost 5, with 13 bases in between. Germline V gene lookup returns CDR1 SNHLY and CDR2 FYNNEI. This CDR3 contains 14 residues. The CDR3 spells CASSTGTTDQPQHF. The CDR3 DNA sequence: TGTGCCAGCAGTACCGGGACAACGGATCAGCCCCAGCATTTT.

V usage is TRBV19 and J usage is TRBJ1-6, with D hard to call. Germline loops: CDR1 LNHDA, CDR2 SQIVND (reference sequence). The CDR3 has 12 residues. V was trimmed by 6 bases and J by 7 bases, leaving 7 bases between them. CDR3 loop: CASRAANSPLHF. The CDR3 DNA reads TGTGCCAGTAGGGCAGCAAATTCACCCCTCCACTTT.

This chain joins TRBV9 and TRBJ2-2; tentatively, D is TRBD1 or TRBD2 (6 bases each). This CDR3 is built from 16 residues. Trimming removed 1 base at V and 2 bases at J, with 12 bases between. CDR1 and CDR2 from the germline V gene are SGDLS and YYNGEE. The CDR3 spells CASSVSGARNTGELFF. CDR3 DNA: TGTGCCAGCAGCGTATCGGGGGCGCGAAACACCGGGGAGCTGTTTTTT.

This clone came up once. V is TRBV9 and J is TRBJ2-4, with 7 bases that match TRBD1. The CDR3 runs to 19 residues. The V gene's germline CDR1 is SGDLS and CDR2 YYNGEE. V was pared by 0 bases and J by 0 bases, with 12 bases of the junction left unmatched. CDR3 residues: CASSVEGRGSLLAKNIQYF. Written as DNA, the CDR3 is TGTGCCAGCAGCGTAGAGGGCAGGGGGAGCCTACTAGCCAAAAACATTCAGTACTTC.

This clone was recorded once. This chain joins TRBV7-2 and TRBJ2-1; TRBD2 matches at 7 bases. Germline loops: CDR1 SGHTA, CDR2 FQGNSA. With V trimmed by 7 bases and J by 4 bases, 10 bases remained unmatched. The CDR3 length is 15 residues. The CDR3 DNA follows: TGTGCCAGCACCGAGGGTGGCGGGAGTTACAATGAGCAGTTCTTC. Translating it yields CASTEGGGSYNEQFF.

The V call is TRBV7-9, the J call TRBJ1-2, with D maybe TRBD1 (5 bases). CDR3 length: 12 amino acids. Trimming shortened V by 1 base and J by 10 bases, and 10 bases separated the two germline ends. Germline V gene data show CDR1 as SEHNR and CDR2 as FQNEAQ (reference sequence). The CDR3 loop reads CASSLVAGPYTF. The CDR3 coding sequence is TGTGCCAGCAGCTTAGTTGCAGGGCCCTACACCTTC.

This chain connects TRBV29-1 to TRBJ2-1, with 8 bases lining up with TRBD1. V dropped 7 bases and J dropped 6; count of bases not matched to a gene: 8. Germline V gene data show CDR1 as SQVTM and CDR2 as ANQGSEA. The CDR3 is 13 residues long. DNA of the CDR3: TGCAGCGGTCTGGGGACAGGATTCAATGAGCAGTTCTTC. Translating gives CSGLGTGFNEQFF.

CDR3 protein: CASSKLRGDTGELFF. The DNA of the CDR3 is TGTGCCAGCAGCAAACTCAGAGGGGACACCGGGGAGCTGTTTTTT. The rearrangement uses TRBV7-8 and TRBJ2-2, with D possibly being TRBD1 or TRBD2 (5 bases each). Trimming pared 5 bases from V and 3 bases from J, leaving 13 bases between. CDR1 and CDR2 from the germline V gene are SGHVS and FQNEAQ. The CDR3 extends over 15 amino acids.

The chain links TRBV30 to TRBJ1-1; D gene unclear. The length of the CDR3 is 12 residues. Germline V gene sequence: CDR1 GTSNPN, CDR2 SVGIG (reference sequence). V was trimmed by 4 bases and J by 1 base, leaving 7 bases between them. This chain's CDR3 is CAWNPGNTEAFF. The CDR3 bases are TGTGCCTGGAATCCGGGGAACACTGAAGCTTTCTTT. Variable domain in full (rest from reference TRBV30 and TRBJ1-1): SQTIHQWPATLVQPVGSPLSLECTVEGTSNPNLYWYRQAAGRGLQLLFYSVGIGQISSEVPQNLSASRPQDRQFILSSKKLLLSDSGFYLCAWNPGNTEAFFGQGTRLTVV.

V gene TRBV7-2 combines with J gene TRBJ1-2, with 7 nucleotides matching TRBD1. Germline CDR1 SGHTA, CDR2 FQGNSA. The CDR3 sequence is 16 residues long. Trimming at V came to 1 base and at J to 8 bases, leaving 13 bases not matched to a gene. DNA of the CDR3: TGTGCCAGCAGCTTAGGAGGGGCGGCAGGGGGTAGAGGCTACACCTTC. It specifies CASSLGGAAGGRGYTF.

This chain joins TRBV4-3 and TRBJ1-3, with 8 positions matching TRBD1. The germline V gene encodes CDR1 LGHNA and CDR2 YSLEER. The CDR3 consists of 17 residues. Losses at the gene ends were 1 base for V and 3 bases for J; bases not matched to a gene: 8. The CDR3 DNA is TGCGCCAGCAGCCAAGGTACCCAGGGGGCGCGTGGAAACACCATATATTTT. This sequence encodes CASSQGTQGARGNTIYF.

The chain combines TRBV7-9 with TRBJ1-3; possibly TRBD1 for D (5 bases). CDR1 is SEHNR and CDR2 is FQNEAQ in the germline V gene (reference sequence). Trimming left V 5 bases short and J 0 bases short, with 11 bases between. This CDR3 contains 15 residues. The CDR3 nucleotides are TGTGCCAGCAGCACCAGGGAGAACTCTGGAAACACCATATATTTT. Translating gives CASSTRENSGNTIYF.

This chain uses TRBV9 with TRBJ1-2; D gene ambiguous. V gave up 4 bases and J gave up 2 bases, with 9 bases separating them. The CDR3 consists of 13 residues. Germline-derived CDR1 and CDR2 are SGDLS and YYNGEE. CDR3 region: CASSSGRNYGYTF. The CDR3 DNA is TGTGCCAGCAGCTCCGGACGCAACTATGGCTACACCTTC.

This chain uses TRBV27 with TRBJ1-2, with D unresolved. Trimming removed 4 bases from V and 6 bases from J, with 9 bases in between. This CDR3 has 12 amino acids. Germline-derived CDR1 and CDR2 are MNHEY and SMNVEV (reference sequence). CDR3 in amino acids: CASSSPRNGYTF. In nucleotides, the CDR3 is TGTGCCAGCAGTTCACCTCGGAATGGCTACACCTTC.

The chain carries TRBV4-2 and TRBJ2-2; no clear D gene. The V end lost 6 bases, the J end lost 7 bases, and 6 bases lay between the germline ends. CDR3 length: 11 residues. Germline lookup yields CDR1 LGHNA and CDR2 YNFKEQ. The CDR3 reads CASRESGELFF. As DNA, the CDR3 is TGTGCCAGCAGAGAAAGCGGGGAGCTGTTTTTT.

The J gene is TRBJ2-3, the V gene TRBV15; 8 bases are a match to TRBD2. The germline CDR1 and CDR2 sequences are LNHNV and YYDKDF (reference sequence). V gave up 3 bases and J gave up 2 bases; unmatched junction bases: 7. The CDR3 runs to 16 residues. The CDR3 loop reads CATSSLAGWVTDTQYF. CDR3 nucleotide sequence: TGTGCCACCAGCAGTTTAGCGGGGTGGGTCACAGATACGCAGTATTTT.

The rearrangement joins TRBV7-2 to TRBJ2-1, with a weak D call TRBD2 (6 bases). CDR3 length equals 16 residues. V was pared by 4 bases and J by 1 base, with 14 bases between. Germline V CDR1 and CDR2: SGHTA, FQGNSA. CDR3 in amino acids: CASSSTGTPSYNEQFF. In DNA, the CDR3 is TGTGCCAGCAGCTCCACCGGGACTCCATCCTACAATGAGCAGTTCTTC.

V is TRBV6-5 and J is TRBJ1-1; D is unresolved. The CDR3 covers 12 residues. V was clipped by 9 bases and J by 0 bases, with 8 bases between them. The germline V gene has CDR1 MNHEY and CDR2 SVGAGI. Written as DNA, the CDR3 is TGTGCCAGTGGACCGATGAACACTGAAGCTTTCTTT. Encoded protein: CASGPMNTEAFF.

The gene calls are TRBV6-1 and TRBJ1-2; no firm D call. CDR3 length: 11 residues. Trimming cost V 1 base and J 8 bases, with 5 bases left between them. CDR1 is MNHNS and CDR2 is SASEGT in the germline V gene. CDR3 region: CASSEERGYTF. The CDR3 DNA is TGTGCCAGCAGTGAAGAGAGGGGCTACACCTTC.

V gene TRBV7-3 combines with J gene TRBJ1-1; TRBD1 is a possible D gene (6 bases). Germline CDR1 reads SGHTA; CDR2 reads FQGTGA. V was pared by 6 bases and J by 5 bases, with 13 bases between. The CDR3 consists of 13 residues. The CDR3 is CASSWAGATEAFF. CDR3 nucleotides: TGTGCCAGCAGTTGGGCAGGGGCGACTGAAGCTTTCTTT.

This clone was detected only once. The rearrangement uses TRBV18 and TRBJ2-5; 10 bases map to TRBD2. The germline CDR1 and CDR2 sequences are KGHSH and LQKENI. V was pared by 8 bases and J by 5 bases, with 11 bases of the junction left unmatched. This CDR3 is built from 15 residues. The CDR3 nucleotides read TGTGCCAGCCACGGGCTAGCGGGAGTCGGGGAGACCCAGTACTTC. The encoded protein is CASHGLAGVGETQYF.

This chain joins TRBV2 and TRBJ1-1, with a possible D match to TRBD1 (6 bases). The germline V gene encodes CDR1 SNHLY and CDR2 FYNNEI. The CDR3 runs to 17 residues. Between the trimmed V and J ends, which lost 3 bases and 0 bases, there was a span of 17 bases. The CDR3 nucleotides read TGTGCCAGCAGTGACCACCCGACAGGCCCCCTGAACACTGAAGCTTTCTTT. Translated: CASSDHPTGPLNTEAFF.

The V call is TRBV3-1 (or the pseudogene TRBV3-2), the J call TRBJ1-2; 9 bases are shared with TRBD1. The CDR3 extends over 14 amino acids. Germline V lookup: CDR1 LGHDT, CDR2 YNNKEL (reference sequence). J lost 8 bases, V lost 1 base, and 5 bases had no gene match. The CDR3: CASSQGRDRVGYTF. The DNA for the CDR3 is TGTGCCAGCAGCCAAGGCCGGGACAGGGTAGGCTACACCTTC.

The V gene is TRBV6-5, the J gene TRBJ2-5; 10 bases map to TRBD2. The CDR3 contains 15 residues. Germline V lookup: CDR1 MNHEY, CDR2 SVGAGI. V was pared by 6 bases and J by 2 bases, with 6 bases of the junction left unmatched. The CDR3 here is CASSRTSGPQETQYF. The CDR3 DNA follows: TGTGCCAGCAGCCGGACTAGCGGTCCACAAGAGACCCAGTACTTC.

The genes are TRBV10-3 and TRBJ2-7; D is unclear. The V gene lost 0 bases and the J gene lost 11 bases, with 11 bases spanning the gap. Germline-derived CDR1 and CDR2 are ENHRY and SYGVKD. The CDR3 consists of 12 residues. CDR3 region: CAISESGVPEYF. The CDR3 nucleotides are TGTGCCATCAGTGAGTCAGGCGTTCCCGAGTACTTC.

This chain joins TRBV7-6 and TRBJ2-1, with D possibly matching TRBD2 (6 bases). The V and J ends lost 3 bases and 1 base respectively, with 25 bases between them. Germline CDR1 SGHVS, CDR2 FNYEAQ. This CDR3 is built from 20 residues. Here the CDR3 DNA reads TGTGCCAGCAGCTTGCTAGCCGGGCCCTCGGGGGAAAAGTCCTACAATGAGCAGTTCTTC. This translates into CASSLLAGPSGEKSYNEQFF.

The CDR3 DNA sequence: TGTGCCAGTAGTCCCTCACTGTTAGCTAACTATGGCTACACCTTC. Translation gives CASSPSLLANYGYTF. The V gene is TRBV19, the J gene TRBJ1-2, with D uncertain. The CDR3 is made up of 15 amino acids. Germline CDR1 LNHDA, CDR2 SQIVND (reference sequence). V lost 5 bases to trimming and J lost 0 bases, with 13 bases between them.